This T cell receptor beta chain was recorded in a study of tumor and adjacent non-tumor tissue in lung cancer. Study-level information: Stage I to III disease affected roughly 10 men and roughly 5 women aged about 30 to 76. About 4.2 million productive TCRbeta reads were obtained per sample on average.

Three rounds of nested PCR, following a modified ARM-PCR protocol, produced the TCRbeta library. One entry per CDR3 protein results from TCRdb running MiXCR on the multiplex PCR reads. Among 91,000 or so distinct CDR3 sequences listed, less than 75% were seen once. Germline CDR1 LGHNA, CDR2 YSLEER. The CDR3 is 17 residues long. The V and J ends lost 7 bases and 2 bases respectively, with 18 bases between them. This sample's RNA came from whole unsorted tissue. The sequencing input was lung tumor tissue. The gene calls are TRBV4-3 and TRBJ2-6; D is possibly TRBD2 (5 bases). This sequence was found in a man aged 55 to 70 with non-small cell lung cancer. The CDR3 coding sequence is TGCGCCAGCATTCAAGCCCATACTAGTGCTGGGGCCAACGTCCTGACTTTC. Its protein is CASIQAHTSAGANVLTF.